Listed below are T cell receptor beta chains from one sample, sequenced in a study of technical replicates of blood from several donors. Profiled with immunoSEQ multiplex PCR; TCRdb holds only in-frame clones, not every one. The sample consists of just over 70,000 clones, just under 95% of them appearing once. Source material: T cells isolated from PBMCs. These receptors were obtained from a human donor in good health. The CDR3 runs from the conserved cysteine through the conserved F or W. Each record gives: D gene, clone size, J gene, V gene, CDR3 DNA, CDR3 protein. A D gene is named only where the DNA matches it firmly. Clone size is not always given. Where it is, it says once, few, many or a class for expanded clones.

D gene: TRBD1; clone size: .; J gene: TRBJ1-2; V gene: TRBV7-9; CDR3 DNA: TGTGCCAGCAGCCCGGGGACAGGGGACCTCTATGGCTACACCTTC; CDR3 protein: CASSPGTGDLYGYTF
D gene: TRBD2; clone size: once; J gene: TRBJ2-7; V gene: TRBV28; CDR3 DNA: TGTGCCAGCAACGTACTAGCGAGCTCCTACGAGCAGTACTTC; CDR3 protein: CASNVLASSYEQYF
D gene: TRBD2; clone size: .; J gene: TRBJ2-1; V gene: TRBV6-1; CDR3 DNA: TGTGCCAGCAGTGGGGACGGACTAGGCTCCTACAATGAGCAGTTCTTC; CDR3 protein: CASSGDGLGSYNEQFF
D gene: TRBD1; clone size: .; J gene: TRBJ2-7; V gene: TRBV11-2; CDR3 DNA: TGTGCCAGCAGCTTATCCGGGACAGGGTACTACGAGCAGTACTTC; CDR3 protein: CASSLSGTGYYEQYF
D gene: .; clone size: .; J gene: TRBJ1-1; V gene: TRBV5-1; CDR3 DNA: TGCGCCAGCAGCTTGGTCACTGGGGCGAACACTGAAGCTTTCTTT; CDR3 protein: CASSLVTGANTEAFF
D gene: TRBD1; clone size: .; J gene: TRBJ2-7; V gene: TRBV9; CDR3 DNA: TGTGCCAGCAGCGTAGGGCCTTTCGCGACAAGACAGGGTGTCGGCGAGCAGTACTTC; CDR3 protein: CASSVGPFATRQGVGEQYF
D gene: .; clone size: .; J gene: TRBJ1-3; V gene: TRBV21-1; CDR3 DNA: TGTGCCAGCAGCAAAAAAAAAGCGGGGTACTCTGGAAACACCATATATTTT; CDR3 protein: CASSKKKAGYSGNTIYF
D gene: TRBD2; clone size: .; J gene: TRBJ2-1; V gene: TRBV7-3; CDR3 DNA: TGTGCCAGCAGCATTGGCGGGTCTAGCGGGAGAGTAAATGAGCAGTTCTTC; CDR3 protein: CASSIGGSSGRVNEQFF
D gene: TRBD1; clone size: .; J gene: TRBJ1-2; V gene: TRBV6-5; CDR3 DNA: TGTGCCAGCATGACGGGACAGGGCATGTATGGCTACACCTTC; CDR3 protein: CASMTGQGMYGYTF
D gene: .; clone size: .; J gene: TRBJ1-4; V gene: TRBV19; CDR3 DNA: TGTGCCTCAAGCGGGGGCTATGAAAAACTGTTTTTT; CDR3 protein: CASSGGYEKLFF
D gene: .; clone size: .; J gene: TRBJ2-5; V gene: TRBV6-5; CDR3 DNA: TGTGCCAGCAGTTACGGGACTGGACAAGAGACCCAGTACTTC; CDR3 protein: CASSYGTGQETQYF
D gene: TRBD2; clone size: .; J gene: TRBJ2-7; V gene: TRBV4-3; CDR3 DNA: TGCGCCAGCAGTTCCGGGACTAGCGAGACCTACGAGCAGTACTTC; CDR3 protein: CASSSGTSETYEQYF
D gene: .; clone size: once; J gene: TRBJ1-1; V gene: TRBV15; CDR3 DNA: TGTGCCACCGGAAGGGGGTGGGGACTGAACACTGAAGCTTTCTTT; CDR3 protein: CATGRGWGLNTEAFF
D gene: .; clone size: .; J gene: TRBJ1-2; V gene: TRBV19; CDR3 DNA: TGTGCCAGTAGTCGAGAGGGAGTAAACTATGGCTACACCTTC; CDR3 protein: CASSREGVNYGYTF
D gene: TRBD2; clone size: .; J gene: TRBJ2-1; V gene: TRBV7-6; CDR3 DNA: TGTGCCAGCAGCCCCGGACTAGCGGGTAATGAGCAGTTCTTC; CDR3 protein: CASSPGLAGNEQFF
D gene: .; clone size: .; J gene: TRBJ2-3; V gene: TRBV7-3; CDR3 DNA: TGTGCCAGCAGGGGCCTGGGAGATACGCAGTATTTT; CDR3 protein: CASRGLGDTQYF
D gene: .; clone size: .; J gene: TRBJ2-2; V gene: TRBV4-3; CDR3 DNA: TGCGCCAGCAGCCAAGGGACCAGGGTCCTCACCGGGGAGCTGTTTTTT; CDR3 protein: CASSQGTRVLTGELFF
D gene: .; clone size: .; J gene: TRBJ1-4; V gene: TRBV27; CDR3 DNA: TGTGCCAGCAGACCGAGTGACAGCCTATACCATGAAAAACTGTTTTTT; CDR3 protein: CASRPSDSLYHEKLFF
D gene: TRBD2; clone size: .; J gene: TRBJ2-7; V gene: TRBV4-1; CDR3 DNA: TGCGCCAGCAGCCCGGGGACTAGCGGAAATTTTTACGAGCAGTACTTC; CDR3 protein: CASSPGTSGNFYEQYF
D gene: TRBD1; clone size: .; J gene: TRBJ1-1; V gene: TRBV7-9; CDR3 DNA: TGTGCCAGCAGCTTAGGGGACAGGGAGGACACTGAAGCTTTCTTT; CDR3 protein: CASSLGDREDTEAFF
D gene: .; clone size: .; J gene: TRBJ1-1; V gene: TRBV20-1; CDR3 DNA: TGCAGTGCTAGAGATAATACTGAAGCTTTCTTT; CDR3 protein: CSARDNTEAFF
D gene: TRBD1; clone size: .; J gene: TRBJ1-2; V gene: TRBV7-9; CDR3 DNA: TGTGCCAGCAGCGTAGACAGGGATAACTATGGCTACACCTTC; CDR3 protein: CASSVDRDNYGYTF
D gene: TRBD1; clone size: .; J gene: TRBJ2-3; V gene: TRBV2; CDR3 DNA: TGTGCCAGCAGTGAAGGACAGGGAGTAGCAGATACGCAGTATTTT; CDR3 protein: CASSEGQGVADTQYF
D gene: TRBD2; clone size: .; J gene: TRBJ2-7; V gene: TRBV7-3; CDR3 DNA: TGTGCCAGCAGCAAGGGACTAGCGGTCGACGAGCAGTACTTC; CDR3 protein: CASSKGLAVDEQYF
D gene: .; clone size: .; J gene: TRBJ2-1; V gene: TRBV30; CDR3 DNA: TGTGCCTGGAGTGTAGCCAGCGCCGCCTACAATGAGCAGTTCTTC; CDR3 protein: CAWSVASAAYNEQFF
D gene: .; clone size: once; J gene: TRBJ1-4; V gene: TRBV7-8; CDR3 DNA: TGTGCCAGCAGCTTAGGCAGGACTAATGAAAAACTGTTTTTT; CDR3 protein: CASSLGRTNEKLFF
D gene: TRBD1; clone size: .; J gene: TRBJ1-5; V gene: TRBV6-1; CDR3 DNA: TGTGCCAGCAGTGTAGGGACAGCAGGTAATCAGCCCCAGCATTTT; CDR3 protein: CASSVGTAGNQPQHF
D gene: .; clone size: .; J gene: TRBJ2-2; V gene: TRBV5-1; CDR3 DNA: TGCGCCAGCAGCTTGGCCCCCCATATGCGGAACACCGGGGAGCTGTTTTTT; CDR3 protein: CASSLAPHMRNTGELFF
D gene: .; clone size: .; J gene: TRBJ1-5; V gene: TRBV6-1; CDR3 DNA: TGTGCCAGCAGTGAAGCCCCGGGTCAGCCCCAGCATTTT; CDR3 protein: CASSEAPGQPQHF